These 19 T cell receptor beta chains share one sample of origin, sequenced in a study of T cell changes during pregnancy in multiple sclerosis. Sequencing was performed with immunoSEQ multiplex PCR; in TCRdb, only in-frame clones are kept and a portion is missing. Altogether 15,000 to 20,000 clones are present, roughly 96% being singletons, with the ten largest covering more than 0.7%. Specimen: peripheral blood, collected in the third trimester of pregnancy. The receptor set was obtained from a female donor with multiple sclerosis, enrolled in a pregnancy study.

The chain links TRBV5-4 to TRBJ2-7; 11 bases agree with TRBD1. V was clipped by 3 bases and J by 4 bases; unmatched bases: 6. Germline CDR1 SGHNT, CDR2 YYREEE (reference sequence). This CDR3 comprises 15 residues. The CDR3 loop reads CASSSTGTGGYEQYF. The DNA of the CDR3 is TGTGCCAGCAGCTCCACCGGGACAGGGGGGTACGAGCAGTACTTC.

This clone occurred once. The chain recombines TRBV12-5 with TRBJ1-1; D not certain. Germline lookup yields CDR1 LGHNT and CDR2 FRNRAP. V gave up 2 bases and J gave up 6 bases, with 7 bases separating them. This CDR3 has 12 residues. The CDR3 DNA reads TGTGCTAGTGGTTTGTATCTCGCTGAAGCTTTCTTT. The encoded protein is CASGLYLAEAFF.

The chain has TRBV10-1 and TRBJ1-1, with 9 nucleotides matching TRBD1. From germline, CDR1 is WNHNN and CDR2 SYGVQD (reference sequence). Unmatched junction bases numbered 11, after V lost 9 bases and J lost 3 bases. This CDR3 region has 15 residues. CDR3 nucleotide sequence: TGCGCCAGGAACACAGGGGGCGCCCGAGACACTGAAGCTTTCTTT. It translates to CARNTGGARDTEAFF.

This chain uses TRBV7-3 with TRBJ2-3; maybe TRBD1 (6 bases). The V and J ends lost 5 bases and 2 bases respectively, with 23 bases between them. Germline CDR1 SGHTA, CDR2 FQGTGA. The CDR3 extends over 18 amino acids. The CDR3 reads CASSLSERSDRNTDTQYF. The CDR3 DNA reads TGTGCCAGCAGCCTCTCTGAGAGGAGCGACAGGAACACAGATACGCAGTATTTT. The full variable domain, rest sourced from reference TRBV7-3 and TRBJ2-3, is GAGVSQTPSNKVTEKGKYVELRCDPISGHTALYWYRQSLGQGPEFLIYFQGTGAADDSGLPNDRFFAVRPEGSVSTLKIQRTERGDSAVYLCASSLSERSDRNTDTQYFGPGTRLTVL.

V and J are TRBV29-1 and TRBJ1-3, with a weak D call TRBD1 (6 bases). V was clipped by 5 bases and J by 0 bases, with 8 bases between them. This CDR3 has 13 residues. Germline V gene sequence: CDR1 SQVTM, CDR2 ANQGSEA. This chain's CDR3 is CSVRQVSGNTIYF. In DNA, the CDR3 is TGCAGCGTTCGACAGGTCTCTGGAAACACCATATATTTT.

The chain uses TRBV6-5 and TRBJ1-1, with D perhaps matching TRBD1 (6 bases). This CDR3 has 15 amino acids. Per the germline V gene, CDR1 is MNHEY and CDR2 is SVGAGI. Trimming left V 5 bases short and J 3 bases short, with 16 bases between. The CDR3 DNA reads TGTGCCAGCAGTGGCTATGGGGGCCCGGACACTGAAGCTTTCTTT. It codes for CASSGYGGPDTEAFF.

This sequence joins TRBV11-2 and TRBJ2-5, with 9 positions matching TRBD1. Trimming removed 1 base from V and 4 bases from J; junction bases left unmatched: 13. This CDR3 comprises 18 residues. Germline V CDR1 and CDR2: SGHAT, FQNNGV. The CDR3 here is CASSLVRGTGWEAETQYF. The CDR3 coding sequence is TGTGCCAGCAGCTTAGTGAGGGGGACAGGGTGGGAGGCAGAGACCCAGTACTTC.

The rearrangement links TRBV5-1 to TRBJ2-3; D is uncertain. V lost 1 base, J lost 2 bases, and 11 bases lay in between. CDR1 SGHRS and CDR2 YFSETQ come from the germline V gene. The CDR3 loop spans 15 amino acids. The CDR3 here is CASSLSDNPTDTQYF. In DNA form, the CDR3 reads TGCGCCAGCAGCTTGTCCGACAACCCCACAGATACGCAGTATTTT.

The chain's CDR3 is CSVVGAAGATIFQETQYF. The CDR3 DNA sequence: TGCAGCGTTGTGGGTGCGGCAGGGGCAACGATTTTCCAAGAGACCCAGTACTTC. J is TRBJ2-5 and V is TRBV29-1; the D gene is possibly TRBD1 (6 bases). V was shortened by 4 bases and J by 1 base, with 25 bases between the two germline ends. CDR3 length equals 18 residues. The germline V gene encodes CDR1 SQVTM and CDR2 ANQGSEA.

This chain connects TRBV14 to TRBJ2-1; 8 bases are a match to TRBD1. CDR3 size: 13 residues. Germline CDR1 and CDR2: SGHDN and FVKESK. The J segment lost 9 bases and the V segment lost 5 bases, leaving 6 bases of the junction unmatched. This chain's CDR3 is CASSFDRGGEQFF. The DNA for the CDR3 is TGTGCCAGCAGCTTCGACAGGGGCGGTGAGCAGTTCTTC. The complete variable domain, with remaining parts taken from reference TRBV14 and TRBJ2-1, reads EAGVTQFPSHSVIEKGQTVTLRCDPISGHDNLYWYRRVMGKEIKFLLHFVKESKQDESGMPNNRFLAERTGGTYSTLKVQPAELEDSGVYFCASSFDRGGEQFFGPGTRLTVL.

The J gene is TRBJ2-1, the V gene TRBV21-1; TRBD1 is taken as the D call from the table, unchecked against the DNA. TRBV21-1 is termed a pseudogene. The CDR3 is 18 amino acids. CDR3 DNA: TGTGCCAGCAGCGGAGCCGAGAACCGGGACAGGGGTATCAATGAGCAGTTCTTC. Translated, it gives CASSGAENRDRGINEQFF.

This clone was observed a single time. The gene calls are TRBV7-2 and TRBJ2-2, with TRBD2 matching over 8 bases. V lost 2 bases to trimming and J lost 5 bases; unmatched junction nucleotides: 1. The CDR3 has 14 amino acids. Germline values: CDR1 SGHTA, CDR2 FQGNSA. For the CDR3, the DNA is TGTGCCAGCAGCTTAACGGGAGGGACCGGGGAGCTGTTTTTT. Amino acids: CASSLTGGTGELFF.

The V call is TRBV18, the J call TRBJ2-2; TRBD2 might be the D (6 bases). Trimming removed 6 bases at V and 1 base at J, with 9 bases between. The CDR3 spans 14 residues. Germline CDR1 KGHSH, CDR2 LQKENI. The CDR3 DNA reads TGTGCCAGCTCGCGGGACTTGAACACCGGGGAGCTGTTTTTT. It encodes CASSRDLNTGELFF.

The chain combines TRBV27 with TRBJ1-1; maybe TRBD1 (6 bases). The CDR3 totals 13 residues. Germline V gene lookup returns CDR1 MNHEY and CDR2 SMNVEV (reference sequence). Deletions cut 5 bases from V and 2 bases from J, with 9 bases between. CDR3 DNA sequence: TGTGCCAGCAGTCGAGGGGGAAACACTGAAGCTTTCTTT. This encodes CASSRGGNTEAFF.

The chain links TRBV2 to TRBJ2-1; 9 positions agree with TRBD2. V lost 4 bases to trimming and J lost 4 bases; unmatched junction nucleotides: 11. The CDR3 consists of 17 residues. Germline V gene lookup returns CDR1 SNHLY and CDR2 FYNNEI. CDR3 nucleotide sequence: TGTGCCAGCAGTGGGGAATTAGCGGGAGAGAGTTACAATGAGCAGTTCTTC. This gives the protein CASSGELAGESYNEQFF.

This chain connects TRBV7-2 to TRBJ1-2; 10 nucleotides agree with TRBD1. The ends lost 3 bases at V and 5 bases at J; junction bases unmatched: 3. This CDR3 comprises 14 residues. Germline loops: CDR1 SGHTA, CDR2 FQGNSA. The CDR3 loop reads CASSLGQGSYGYTF. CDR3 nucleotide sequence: TGTGCCAGCAGCTTGGGACAGGGGTCGTATGGCTACACCTTC.

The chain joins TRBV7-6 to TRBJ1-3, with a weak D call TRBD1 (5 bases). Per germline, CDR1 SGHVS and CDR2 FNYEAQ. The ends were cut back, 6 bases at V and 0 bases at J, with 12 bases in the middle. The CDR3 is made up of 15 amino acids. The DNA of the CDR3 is TGTGCCAGCAGTTTGTCCGGGGGCTCTGGAAACACCATATATTTT. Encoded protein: CASSLSGGSGNTIYF.

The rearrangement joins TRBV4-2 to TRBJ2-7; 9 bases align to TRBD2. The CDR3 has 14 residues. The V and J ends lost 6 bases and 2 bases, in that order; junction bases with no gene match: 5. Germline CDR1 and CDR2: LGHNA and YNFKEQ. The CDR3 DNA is TGTGCCAGCAGGCGGACTAGCGAGACCTACGAGCAGTACTTC. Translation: CASRRTSETYEQYF.

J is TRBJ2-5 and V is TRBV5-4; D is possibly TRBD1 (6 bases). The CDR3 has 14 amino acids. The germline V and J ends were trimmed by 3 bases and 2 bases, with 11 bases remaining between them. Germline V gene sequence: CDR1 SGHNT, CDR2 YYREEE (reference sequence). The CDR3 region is CASSYTDRQETQYF. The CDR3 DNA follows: TGTGCCAGCAGCTACACCGACAGGCAAGAGACCCAGTACTTC.